This T cell receptor (beta chain) stems from a study of vaccination and CD4 T cells after COVID-19. Study details: Convalescent individuals numbered four females and six males, two being Hispanic. Either a CEFX pool, an HIV-1 Nef pool, or no peptide was added to control cultures.

The treatment is: approximately nine-day PBMC culture with coronavirus spike peptide pools or control peptides (ViraFEST assay). With approximately 9.9 ug/ml peptide pools and roughly 10 IU/ml IL-2, PBMCs were cultured at some 2.2 million per well. Per germline, CDR1 SEHNR and CDR2 FQNEAQ (reference sequence). V was cut by 6 bases and J by 4 bases, with 15 bases left in between. The CDR3 consists of 15 residues. Cultured CD4+ T cell DNA underwent sequencing with the Oncomine TCR Beta short-read assay. TCRdb reprocessed the PCR reads via MiXCR and lists one record per CDR3 protein. The sample holds roughly 24,000 distinct CDR3 sequences, under 70% seen once. A few counts support this clonotype. Its target is not known.

Sequencing was carried out using CD4+ T cells from blood, cultured in vitro. V gene TRBV7-9 combines with J gene TRBJ2-2; D call uncertain. The clonotype originates from a human donor who had recovered from COVID-19. The CDR3: CASSSKTAFTGELFF. In DNA, the CDR3 is TGTGCCAGCAGTTCGAAAACAGCCTTCACCGGGGAGCTGTTTTTT.